This T cell receptor beta chain was found in a study of T cell repertoires in cytomegalovirus infection. Overall study context: CMV infection plus the matching HLA type was flagged by public TCR beta signatures.

This clonotype was seen repeatedly, ten times or more. Its antigen is unidentified. MiXCR, run by TCRdb on the reads, gives a single entry per CDR3 protein. This table holds 560,000 or so distinct CDR3 sequences, approximately 15% found once. Overall study findings and caveats: Dominating the ex vivo response were TCR beta clonotypes that were CMV-specific and HLA-C-restricted.

The V gene end was trimmed by 1 base and the J gene end by 8 bases; junction bases not matched to a gene: 10. Germline V gives CDR1 WNHNN, CDR2 SYGVQD (reference sequence). This CDR3 contains 15 residues. The sequenced sample was CD8+ T cells from PBMCs. This sequence originates from a human donor in good health (CMV status not recorded). Some clones in this sample may be carry-over from other donors' samples. The rearrangement uses TRBV10-1 and TRBJ1-2; TRBD1 matches 7 bases. In nucleotides, the CDR3 is TGCGCCAGCAGTGAGTGGCCTGACAGGGTGGACGGCTACACCTTC. This sequence encodes CASSEWPDRVDGYTF.